This T cell receptor beta chain appears in the sequencing data of a study of blood T cell repertoires in COVID-19. For the study at large: The samples span acute and convalescent COVID-19 from the United States, Italy and Spain. In each case, the material was cDNA or gDNA derived from T cells, B-cell-depleted T cells, or PBMCs.

Trimming left V 4 bases short and J 5 bases short, with 8 bases between. CDR3 length: 12 amino acids. Germline CDR1 SGDLS, CDR2 YYNGEE. In the study's own analysis: Cell counts per sample came from amplifying reference gene primers. Data came from immunoSEQ multiplex PCR; TCRdb stores just in-frame clones and leaves some out. V and J calls and clone size are copied from that table; D and trimming were computed from the DNA. The data hold tens of thousands of clones, with about 80% observed a single time. This chain joins TRBV9 and TRBJ2-3; maybe TRBD2 (5 bases). The sequenced material came from peripheral blood. The sequence was collected from a man aged 65 to 79 with acute or convalescent COVID-19. CDR3: CASSLRGDTQYF. CDR3 DNA sequence: TGTGCCAGCAGCCTACGGGGAGATACGCAGTATTTT.